The entry below gives a single T cell receptor (beta chain) sequence along with its context. No antigen is known for it. Other DNA sequences of this sample code for an identical CDR3. This sample stems from a study of T cell responses to AZD1222 COVID-19 vaccine. Study conclusions and caveats: Spike-specific TCR breadth and depth rose after two AZD1222 doses. Among spike-specific TCRs, nearly half reportedly target unmutated variant regions. After the peak T cell response, and only then, were repertoires sampled.

This table comes from immunoSEQ multiplex PCR, and its TCRdb copy is limited to in-frame clones, with some not included. The sample lists approximately 100,000 clones; about 92% were seen once. This CDR3 spans 13 amino acids. Germline V CDR1 and CDR2: LNHDA, SQIVND (reference sequence). V was shortened by 3 bases and J by 0 bases, with 3 bases between the two germline ends. The genes are TRBV19 and TRBJ1-3; D gene ambiguous. The receptor was isolated from an adult in good health. Here the sequenced sample was peripheral blood, taken on day 0 of AZD1222 vaccination. CDR3 amino acids: CASSINSGNTIYF. CDR3 nucleotides: TGTGCCAGTAGTATCAACTCTGGAAACACCATATATTTT.